This T cell receptor beta chain stems from a study of T cells in Graves' hyperthyroidism and ophthalmopathy. Findings and caveats of the study: The blood repertoire included most of the expanded thyroid clonotypes above 0.001.

What was amplified from RNA transcripts were TCR beta CDR3 regions. A set of HTBI primers served as the primers for a first-round RT-PCR of the TCR CDR3. MiXCR, run by TCRdb on the multiplex PCR reads, gives a single entry per CDR3 protein. The table has 400,000 to 500,000 distinct CDR3 sequences, over 13% seen once. The CDR3 extends over 14 amino acids. Germline CDR1 SGDLS, CDR2 YYNGEE. Trimming took 3 bases from V and 4 from J, leaving 14 bases between them. Diagnoses were established using clinical symptoms, serum thyroxine and TRAb, thyroid ultrasound and orbital computed tomography. This clonotype showed up many times. Its specificity is unknown.

The receptor was derived from a woman aged 18-29 years with Graves' hyperthyroidism. The sample comprised blood. The V call is TRBV9, the J call TRBJ2-7; D is perhaps TRBD1 (6 bases). The CDR3 loop reads CASSGSGQRYEQYF. The CDR3 nucleotides read TGTGCCAGCAGCGGATCTGGACAGAGATACGAGCAGTACTTC.